Listed below are T cell receptor beta chains from one sample, sequenced in a study of CD8 T cells in ankylosing spondylitis. TCRdb fed the 5' RACE reads into MiXCR, producing one record per CDR3 protein. The profile covers 100,000 or so distinct CDR3 sequences, with about 9% appearing a single time and over 25% taken by the ten largest. Sequencing was carried out using blood, either unsorted or a sorted T cell fraction (not recorded which). All receptors derive from a male donor with ankylosing spondylitis. Each CDR3 is given with its conserved first and last residue. The D gene is left open where the match is weak. A clone size is listed for some rows: how often the clone was seen (once, few, many), or a class if it is expanded.

v_gene,d_gene,abundance,j_gene,CDR3aa,CDR3nt
TRBV5-5,NA,many,TRBJ2-2,CASSFGSGGELFF,TGTGCCAGCAGCTTCGGGAGCGGCGGGGAGCTGTTTTTT
TRBV5-1,NA,few,TRBJ2-1,CASSLAVRASYNEQFF,TGCGCCAGCAGCTTGGCCGTGAGGGCTTCCTACAATGAGCAGTTCTTC
TRBV18,NA,few,TRBJ2-3,CASSPVGGGSDTQYF,TGTGCCAGCTCACCCGTCGGGGGAGGTTCAGATACGCAGTATTTT
TRBV12-3/TRBV12-4,NA,few,TRBJ2-1,CASSLWGRDMNEQFF,TGTGCCAGCAGTTTATGGGGGAGGGACATGAATGAGCAGTTCTTC
TRBV2,NA,few,TRBJ2-3,CASSVGGAGTDTQYF,TGTGCCAGCAGTGTGGGGGGAGCGGGCACAGATACGCAGTATTTT
TRBV27,TRBD1,few,TRBJ2-3,CASSFQGARDTQYF,TGTGCCAGCAGTTTCCAGGGGGCTCGGGATACGCAGTATTTT
TRBV7-2,TRBD1,few,TRBJ1-4,CASSWTGATNEKLFF,TGTGCCAGCAGCTGGACAGGGGCGACTAATGAAAAACTGTTTTTT
TRBV20-1,NA,NA,TRBJ2-3,CSTNQWAGPFTDTQYF,TGCAGTACCAACCAGTGGGCGGGTCCCTTCACAGATACGCAGTATTTT
TRBV27,NA,few,TRBJ1-5,CASSLSRGRDQPQHF,TGTGCCAGCAGTTTATCGAGGGGCCGCGATCAGCCCCAGCATTTT
TRBV2,NA,NA,TRBJ2-3,CATAPGESRADTQYF,TGTGCCACTGCCCCCGGGGAGAGCCGAGCAGATACGCAGTATTTT
TRBV13,TRBD1,NA,TRBJ2-1,CASSQDRGPNEQFF,TGTGCCAGCAGCCAGGACAGGGGGCCGAATGAGCAGTTCTTC
TRBV6-2/TRBV6-3,TRBD1,NA,TRBJ2-7,CASSQDRGRNEQYF,TGTGCCAGCAGCCAGGACAGGGGACGGAACGAGCAGTACTTC
TRBV11-2,NA,many,TRBJ2-1,CASSLEAVTGYNEQFF,TGTGCCAGCAGCTTAGAAGCGGTGACAGGCTACAATGAGCAGTTCTTC
TRBV6-1,TRBD1,many,TRBJ2-3,CASSEGQGAHTDTQYF,TGTGCCAGCAGTGAAGGACAGGGGGCACACACAGATACGCAGTATTTT
TRBV12-3/TRBV12-4,TRBD2,many,TRBJ2-1,CASRASGSKVANEQFF,TGTGCCAGCAGGGCCAGCGGGAGCAAGGTAGCGAATGAGCAGTTCTTC
TRBV6-1,NA,many,TRBJ2-3,CASSEGKGPDTQYF,TGTGCCAGCAGTGAGGGGAAGGGTCCAGATACGCAGTATTTT
TRBV2,NA,NA,TRBJ1-3,CASSEYVGGRGIGNTIYF,TGTGCCAGCAGTGAATATGTGGGCGGCAGGGGAATCGGAAACACCATATATTTT
TRBV7-8,NA,few,TRBJ2-5,CASSPTTTRETQYF,TGTGCCAGCAGCCCAACGACCACGAGGGAGACCCAGTACTTC
TRBV2,NA,NA,TRBJ2-5,CASSAGMSQETQYF,TGTGCCAGCAGTGCCGGAATGTCACAAGAGACCCAGTACTTC